The 14 T cell receptor beta chains presented below share a single source sample, sequenced in a study of T cell responses to AZD1222 COVID-19 vaccine. Sequencing was performed with immunoSEQ multiplex PCR; in TCRdb, only in-frame clones are kept and a portion is missing. Of around 180,000 clones listed, approximately 90% are singletons. The sequences come from peripheral blood, collected 28 days after the second AZD1222 dose. The source is an adult who received the AZD1222 COVID-19 vaccine.

V usage is TRBV16 and J usage is TRBJ2-7, with TRBD1 matching over 10 bases. This CDR3 is 13 amino acids long. Trimming removed 4 bases from V and 7 bases from J; junction bases left unmatched: 4. The germline CDR1 and CDR2 sequences are KGHSY and FQNENV. The CDR3 DNA is TGTGCCAGCAGCCGACAGGGGGCGCAAGAGCAGTACTTC. It translates to CASSRQGAQEQYF.

The rearrangement joins TRBV7-6 to TRBJ2-5, with TRBD1 identical over 9 bases. V was pared by 5 bases and J by 7 bases, with 11 bases of the junction left unmatched. The length of the CDR3 is 15 residues. CDR1 SGHVS and CDR2 FNYEAQ come from the germline V gene. CDR3 bases: TGTGCCAGCAGCCGGGACAGGGTAGGAAGTCGGACCCAGTACTTC. Translated: CASSRDRVGSRTQYF.

The chain recombines TRBV6-4 with TRBJ2-2; D may correspond to TRBD1 or TRBD2 (5 bases each). This CDR3 is 18 amino acids long. Germline-derived CDR1 and CDR2 are MRHNA and SNTAGT. The V and J ends lost 5 bases and 1 base respectively, with 20 bases between them. In nucleotides, the CDR3 is TGTGCCAGCAGTCCTCATTTCCAGGGACCTCGGAACACCGGGGAGCTGTTTTTT. Its translation: CASSPHFQGPRNTGELFF.

V and J are TRBV30 and TRBJ2-5, with D hard to call. Germline V gene data show CDR1 as GTSNPN and CDR2 as SVGIG (reference sequence). V dropped 2 bases and J dropped 3 bases, with 10 bases sitting between them. The CDR3 sequence is 13 residues long. The CDR3 DNA is TGTGCCTGGAGTCGAAGGTGGGAAGAGACCCAGTACTTC. This gives the protein CAWSRRWEETQYF.

V gene TRBV11-2 combines with J gene TRBJ2-7; TRBD2 matches 9 bases. Trimming took 1 base from V and 7 from J; bases not matched to a gene: 8. The CDR3 is 15 amino acids. Germline loops: CDR1 SGHAT, CDR2 FQNNGV. The chain's CDR3 is CASSLGSPGLAEQYF. CDR3 in DNA: TGTGCCAGCAGCTTAGGCAGTCCGGGACTAGCTGAGCAGTACTTC.

This chain joins TRBV27 and TRBJ1-4, with no clear D. CDR3 size: 15 residues. V was pared by 0 bases and J by 1 base, with 6 bases between. Germline V gene data show CDR1 as MNHEY and CDR2 as SMNVEV (reference sequence). CDR3 residues: CASSLSHGTNEKLFF. DNA of the CDR3: TGTGCCAGCAGTTTATCGCACGGAACTAATGAAAAACTGTTTTTT.

The chain joins TRBV28 to TRBJ2-6, with D uncertain. Per germline, CDR1 MDHEN and CDR2 SYDVKM. The CDR3 covers 12 residues. The V and J ends lost 10 bases and 0 bases respectively, with 4 bases between them. The CDR3 region is CATYSGANVLTF. The CDR3, as DNA: TGTGCCACCTACTCTGGGGCCAACGTCCTGACTTTC.

In its sample, this clone was seen once. The chain employs TRBV7-9 and TRBJ2-3, with 7 positions matching TRBD2. The V segment lost 8 bases and the J segment 5 bases; nucleotides outside the gene matches: 10. Germline V gene data show CDR1 as SEHNR and CDR2 as FQNEAQ (reference sequence). The CDR3 spans 14 residues. The CDR3 region has the DNA TGTGCCAGCGTCCGTGGGACTAATAGAGATACGCAGTATTTT. Protein: CASVRGTNRDTQYF.

The rearrangement joins TRBV28 to TRBJ2-5; D might be TRBD1 or TRBD2, each matching 5 bases. The CDR3 is 12 residues long. V was shortened by 3 bases and J by 5 bases, with 7 bases between the two germline ends. CDR1 is MDHEN and CDR2 is SYDVKM in the germline V gene. In DNA form, the CDR3 reads TGTGCCAGCAGTTTTAGGGACGAGACCCAGTACTTC. Its translation: CASSFRDETQYF. Based on the CDR3 plus reference TRBV28 and TRBJ2-5, the full variable domain is DVKVTQSSRYLVKRTGEKVFLECVQDMDHENMFWYRQDPGLGLRLIYFSYDVKMKEKGDIPEGYSVSREKKERFSLILESASTNQTSMYLCASSFRDETQYFGPGTRLLVL.

This chain joins TRBV6-2 or TRBV6-3 and TRBJ2-5; perhaps TRBD1 as D (5 bases). CDR3 length: 16 residues. Germline V CDR1 and CDR2: MNHEY, SVGEGT. The V end was cut by 0 bases, the J end by 0 bases, with 11 bases between. The chain's CDR3 is CASSYSKTVYQETQYF. Written as DNA, the CDR3 is TGTGCCAGCAGTTACTCGAAGACAGTGTACCAAGAGACCCAGTACTTC.

This clone was observed a single time. The chain joins TRBV7-2 to TRBJ2-3; the match to TRBD2 covers 10 bases. Germline CDR1 and CDR2: SGHTA and FQGNSA. This CDR3 region has 16 residues. Trimming cost V 5 bases and J 3 bases; bases outside gene matches: 8. In DNA, the CDR3 is TGTGCCAGCAGCCAGTCGGTAGCGGGAGGTACAGATACGCAGTATTTT. This gives the protein CASSQSVAGGTDTQYF.

On this clone: The same CDR3 is also encoded by other DNA sequences in this sample. The chain has TRBV9 and TRBJ1-2; D might be TRBD1 (5 bases). Germline loops: CDR1 SGDLS, CDR2 YYNGEE. V was cut by 0 bases and J by 2 bases, with 8 bases left in between. CDR3 length: 14 residues. The CDR3 DNA sequence: TGTGCCAGCAGCGTAGGTTCAGGGAACTATGGCTACACCTTC. Amino acids: CASSVGSGNYGYTF.

This chain uses TRBV28 with TRBJ1-3; weak D call: TRBD1 (6 bases). V was clipped by 8 bases and J by 7 bases, with 12 bases between them. The V gene's germline CDR1 is MDHEN and CDR2 SYDVKM. The CDR3 runs 12 residues. The CDR3 coding sequence is TGTGCCAGCGACCCGGGGGGCAACACCATATATTTT. Amino acids: CASDPGGNTIYF.

The chain recombines TRBV5-4 with TRBJ2-6, with D possibly TRBD1 on 5 matching bases. V was shortened by 3 bases and J by 0 bases, with 7 bases between the two germline ends. The length of the CDR3 is 15 residues. Looked up from germline, CDR1 is SGHNT and CDR2 is YYREEE (reference sequence). This CDR3 reads CASSSQASGANVLTF. The CDR3 DNA sequence: TGTGCCAGCAGCTCACAGGCCTCTGGGGCCAACGTCCTGACTTTC.